Shown below are 11 T cell receptor beta chains from a single sample sequenced in a study of cytomegalovirus exposure and HLA in healthy donors. PCR employed 60 Vbeta and 13 Jbeta primers. Here immunoSEQ multiplex PCR was the method, and the copy in TCRdb shows in-frame clones only, minus some. The sample holds 100,000 to 150,000 clones, over 65% seen once. The source material was PBMCs. The receptors shown here come from a young man in good health and CMV-seronegative.

The chain couples TRBV13 to TRBJ1-2, with unresolved D. V lost 4 bases to trimming and J lost 7 bases, with 10 bases between them. The CDR3 contains 12 residues. Germline V gene sequence: CDR1 PRHDT, CDR2 FYEKMQ (reference sequence). CDR3 in amino acids: CASSSSESGYTF. CDR3 nucleotide sequence: TGTGCCAGCAGCTCCTCTGAGAGTGGCTACACCTTC.

This clone has just a few counts. The chain is built from TRBV29-1 and TRBJ2-2, with 12 bases that match TRBD2. From germline, CDR1 is SQVTM and CDR2 ANQGSEA. Unmatched junction bases numbered 7, after V lost 6 bases and J lost 5 bases. This CDR3 comprises 15 residues. In nucleotides, the CDR3 is TGCAGCGTAACCGCTGGACTAGCGGGGACCGGGGAGCTGTTTTTT. Residues: CSVTAGLAGTGELFF.

CDR3 region: CSVEDIFDPAGGSLYNEQFF. The CDR3 nucleotides are TGCAGCGTTGAAGACATCTTTGATCCCGCGGGCGGGAGCCTCTACAATGAGCAGTTCTTC. V is TRBV29-1 and J is TRBJ2-1; 7 nucleotides line up with TRBD2. Germline CDR1 SQVTM, CDR2 ANQGSEA. The CDR3 spans 20 residues. V shed 0 bases and J 3 bases; nucleotides not matched to a gene: 20.

J is TRBJ1-3 and V is TRBV6-5; unclear D gene. Germline V lookup: CDR1 MNHEY, CDR2 SVGAGI. V was trimmed by 5 bases and J by 2 bases, leaving 10 bases between them. The length of the CDR3 is 14 residues. The CDR3 region has the DNA TGTGCCAGCAGTGACACTCGAGCTGGAAACACCATATATTTT. Translating gives CASSDTRAGNTIYF.

A single count supports this clone. V gene TRBV5-4 combines with J gene TRBJ2-5; 15 bases map to TRBD2. The germline V gene has CDR1 SGHNT and CDR2 YYREEE (reference sequence). V gave up 1 base and J gave up 4 bases; unmatched junction bases: 2. This CDR3 has 16 amino acids. CDR3 sequence (DNA): TGTGCCAGCAGCTTGAGGACTAGCGGGGGGGGAGAGACCCAGTACTTC. Amino acid sequence: CASSLRTSGGGETQYF.

The gene calls are TRBV2 and TRBJ2-2; TRBD2 matches 8 bases. Germline lookup yields CDR1 SNHLY and CDR2 FYNNEI. Trimming removed 5 bases from V and 3 bases from J; junction bases left unmatched: 5. CDR3 length: 15 residues. CDR3 nucleotide sequence: TGTGCCAGCAGTATCCAGCGGGAGTACACCGGGGAGCTGTTTTTT. Residues: CASSIQREYTGELFF.

This clone was observed a few times. The chain uses TRBV7-2 and TRBJ2-7, with unresolved D. Between the trimmed V and J ends, which lost 0 bases and 2 bases, there was a span of 5 bases. The CDR3 totals 13 residues. CDR1 and CDR2 (germline): SGHTA, FQGNSA. CDR3 amino acids: CASSLAPAYEQYF. CDR3 nucleotides: TGTGCCAGCAGCTTAGCCCCAGCCTACGAGCAGTACTTC. The whole variable domain, remainder taken from reference TRBV7-2 and TRBJ2-7, is GAGVSQSPSNKVTEKGKDVELRCDPISGHTALYWYRQSLGQGLEFLIYFQGNSAPDKSGLPSDRFSAERTGGSVSTLTIQRTQQEDSAVYLCASSLAPAYEQYFGPGTRLTVT.

The table lists this clone with a count of one. The chain couples TRBV9 to TRBJ1-1, with D possibly matching TRBD1 (6 bases). Trimming removed 7 bases from V and 1 base from J, with 11 bases in between. The V gene's germline CDR1 is SGDLS and CDR2 YYNGEE. This CDR3 is built from 13 residues. The CDR3 nucleotides are TGTGCCAGCGGGAACAGGGAGAACACTGAAGCTTTCTTT. Translation gives CASGNRENTEAFF.

The chain employs TRBV10-3 and TRBJ1-6, with D perhaps TRBD1 (6 bases). The CDR3 is 14 amino acids. The V end lost 7 bases, the J end lost 6 bases, and 13 bases lay between the germline ends. Germline V CDR1 and CDR2: ENHRY, SYGVKD. The CDR3 nucleotides read TGTGCCATCACGGGAGGGGGTTCTAATTCACCCCTCCACTTT. Its protein is CAITGGGSNSPLHF.

This chain connects TRBV5-1 to TRBJ1-3; tentative D call: TRBD1 (6 bases). The CDR3 covers 15 residues. Trimming stripped 0 bases from V and 2 bases from J, with 9 bases between. Germline CDR1 and CDR2: SGHRS and YFSETQ. The CDR3 sequence: CASSLGRTAGNTIYF. The CDR3 DNA reads TGCGCCAGCAGCTTGGGACGGACAGCTGGAAACACCATATATTTT. Variable domain in full (rest from reference TRBV5-1 and TRBJ1-3): KAGVTQTPRYLIKTRGQQVTLSCSPISGHRSVSWYQQTPGQGLQFLFEYFSETQRNKGNFPGRFSGRQFSNSRSEMNVSTLELGDSALYLCASSLGRTAGNTIYFGEGSWLTVV.

The chain uses TRBV9 and TRBJ1-5; TRBD1 is a possible D gene (6 bases). V lost 4 bases and J lost 1, with 12 bases in between. The germline CDR1 and CDR2 sequences are SGDLS and YYNGEE. CDR3 length: 15 amino acids. CDR3 sequence: CASSPTGKSNQPQHF. The CDR3 coding sequence is TGTGCCAGCAGCCCAACAGGGAAAAGCAATCAGCCCCAGCATTTT.